A single TCR beta chain is shown here with its context. The data belong to a study of cytomegalovirus exposure and HLA in healthy donors. The CDR3 runs to 13 residues. The germline CDR1 and CDR2 sequences are SGDLS and YYNGEE. V was trimmed by 4 bases and J by 3 bases, leaving 9 bases between them. 13 Jbeta primers and 60 Vbeta primers were used for the PCR. TCRdb keeps only in-frame clones here, not all; method: immunoSEQ multiplex PCR. The sample yields some 200,000 clones, about four fifths seen once. The sample taken for sequencing was PBMCs. The source is a woman aged 18-29 years in good health and CMV-seronegative. The gene calls are TRBV9 and TRBJ2-3; D may be TRBD2 (6 bases). CDR3 residues: CASSFGTTDTQYF. CDR3 in DNA: TGTGCCAGCAGCTTCGGGACTACAGATACGCAGTATTTT.